This T cell receptor beta chain was recorded in a study of blood T cell repertoires in COVID-19. Sequenced by immunoSEQ multiplex PCR; TCRdb stores in-frame clones only, minus some. There are 85,000 to 90,000 clones in the sample; 65% to 85% occur only once, and about 11% lies in the top ten. The CDR3 runs to 15 residues. Germline V lookup: CDR1 MDHEN, CDR2 SYDVKM. Material for sequencing was peripheral blood. This clonotype originated in a man between 65 and 80 years old with acute or convalescent COVID-19. The gene calls are TRBV28 and TRBJ2-5; perhaps TRBD2 as D (5 bases). Near its end, the DNA agrees better with TRBJ2-7, so the J call may be wrong. CDR3 residues: CASTQVPGSSYEQYF. CDR3 coding DNA: TGTGCCAGCACCCAGGTACCGGGGAGCTCCTACGAGCAGTACTTC.